This section outlines one TCR beta chain sequence together with its context. Its target is not known. Losses at the gene ends were 5 bases for V and 7 bases for J; bases not matched to a gene: 11. The CDR3 totals 16 residues. Germline CDR1 PRHDT, CDR2 FYEKMQ (reference sequence). This sample was included in a study of cytomegalovirus exposure and HLA in healthy donors. Looking at the study overall: As released early, the data held 70 million to 100 million unique TCRs from HLA-typed donors.

Vbeta (60) and Jbeta (13) primers were used in the PCR. Original methodology: Later, an analysis found 75 million to 90 million unique TCR beta chains, and 10 million to 11 million of these were shared. Sequencing used immunoSEQ multiplex PCR; TCRdb keeps in-frame clones, though not all of them. V and J calls and clone size follow that table, whereas D and trimming were derived from the DNA. The sample shows some 180,000 clones, about four fifths of them seen only once. Study results and limitations: There were a few CMV-associated chains whose specificity for CMV antigens was confirmed in vitro. Researchers counted 164 TCR beta chains as cytomegalovirus-associated.

This TCR came from a woman in her 30s in good health and CMV-seronegative. The V and J genes are TRBV13 and TRBJ1-5; 10 bases align to TRBD1. The sample was PBMCs. Here the CDR3 reads CASSLTTGGVGQPQHF. The CDR3 DNA is TGTGCCAGCAGCCTGACGACAGGGGGCGTTGGACAGCCCCAGCATTTT.